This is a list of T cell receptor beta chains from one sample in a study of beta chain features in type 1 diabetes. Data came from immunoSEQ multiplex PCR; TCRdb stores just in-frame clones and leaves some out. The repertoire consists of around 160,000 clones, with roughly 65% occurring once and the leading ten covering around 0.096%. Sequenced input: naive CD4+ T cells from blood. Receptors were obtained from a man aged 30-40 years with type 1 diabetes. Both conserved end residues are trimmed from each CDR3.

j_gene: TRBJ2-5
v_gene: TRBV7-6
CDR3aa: ASSLVLAGETQY

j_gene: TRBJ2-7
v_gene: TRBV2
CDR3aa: ASTRNSYEQY

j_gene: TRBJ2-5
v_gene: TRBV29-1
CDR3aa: SVARAQETQY

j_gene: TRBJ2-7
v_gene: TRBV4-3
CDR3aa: ALGTPGVEQY

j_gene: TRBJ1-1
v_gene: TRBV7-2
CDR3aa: ASSLGRGMYTEAF

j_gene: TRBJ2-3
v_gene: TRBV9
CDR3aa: ASSAGLAASDTQY

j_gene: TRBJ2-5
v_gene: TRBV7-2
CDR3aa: ASSLVQQETQY

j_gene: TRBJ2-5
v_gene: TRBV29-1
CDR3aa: SVAGPGGKETQY

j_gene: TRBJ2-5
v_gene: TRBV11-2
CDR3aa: ASSHQETQY

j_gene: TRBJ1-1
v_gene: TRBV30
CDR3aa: AWSVWPGRTNTEAF

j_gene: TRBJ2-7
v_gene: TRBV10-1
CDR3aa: ASSEYRQVREQY

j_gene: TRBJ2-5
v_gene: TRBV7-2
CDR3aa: ASSLVTSGVETQY

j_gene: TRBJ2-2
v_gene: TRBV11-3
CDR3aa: ASSPGTGYTGELF

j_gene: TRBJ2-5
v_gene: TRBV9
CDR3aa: ASSEGGYQETQY

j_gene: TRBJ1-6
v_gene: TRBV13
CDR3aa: ASRLLGAGRGSPLH

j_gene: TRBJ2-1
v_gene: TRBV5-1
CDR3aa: ASSLQGAYEQF

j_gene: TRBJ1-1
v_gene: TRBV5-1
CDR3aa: ASSLGSLNTEAF

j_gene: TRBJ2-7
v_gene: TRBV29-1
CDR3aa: SAGTYEQY

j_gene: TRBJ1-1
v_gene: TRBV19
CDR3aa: ASSFASGPNTEAF

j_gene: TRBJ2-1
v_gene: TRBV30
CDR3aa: AWGSFWGQNEQF

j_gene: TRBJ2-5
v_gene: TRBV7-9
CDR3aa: ALPLLGQETQY

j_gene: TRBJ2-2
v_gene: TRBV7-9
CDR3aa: ASSFGELF

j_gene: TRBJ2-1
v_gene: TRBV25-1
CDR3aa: ASSSSSATAHNEQF

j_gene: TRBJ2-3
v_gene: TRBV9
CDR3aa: ASSVGGIRGTDTQY

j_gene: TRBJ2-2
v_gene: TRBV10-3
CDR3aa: AISSLGSGGELF

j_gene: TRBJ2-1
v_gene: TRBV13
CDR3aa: ASSPRLAGGYNEQF

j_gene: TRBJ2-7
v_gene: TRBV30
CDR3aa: AWRRPSQGGEQY

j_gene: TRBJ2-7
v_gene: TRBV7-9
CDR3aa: ASSNRGPSYEQY

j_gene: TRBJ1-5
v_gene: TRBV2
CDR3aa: ASSEALSNQPQH

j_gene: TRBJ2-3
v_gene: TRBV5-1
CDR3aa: ASSLSGFTTDTQY

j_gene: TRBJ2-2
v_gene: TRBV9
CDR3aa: ASSVDRTSGGNTGELF

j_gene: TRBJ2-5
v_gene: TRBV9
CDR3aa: ASSVDETQY

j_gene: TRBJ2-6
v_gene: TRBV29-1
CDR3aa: SVGTAGSGANVLT

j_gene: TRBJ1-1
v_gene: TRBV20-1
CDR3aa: SARVWIEAF

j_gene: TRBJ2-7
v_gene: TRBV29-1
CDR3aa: SVDGTGPAEQY

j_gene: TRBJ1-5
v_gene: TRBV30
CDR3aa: AWSEGLNDQPQH